These 26 T cell receptor beta chains came from one sample sequenced in a study of blood T cells in healthy people across ages (dated by TCRdb to between 2014 and 2017). Libraries came from 5' RACE. Reads for this sample came from an Illumina HiSeq 2500. A second PCR of roughly 7 to 11 cycles was performed with a sample-barcoded 5' primer and a J-beta primer mix. Using fastp at Q25 and MiXCR, TCRdb reprocessed the public reads and kept productive beta chains. Each CDR3 protein appears once, grouped with its most common genes and DNA. In this sample the table shows 710,000 or so distinct CDR3 sequences, 22% of which occur a single time. The top ten clonotypes cover less than 25% of the sample. Sequencing was carried out using blood. The receptors come from a man in his 70s in good health.

V gene TRBV12-3 or TRBV12-4 combines with J gene TRBJ1-5; the D is unclear. The CDR3 has 12 amino acids. Trimming shortened V by 3 bases and J by 3 bases, and 3 bases separated the two germline ends. DNA of the CDR3: TGTGCCAGCAGTTTTCACAATCAGCCCCAGCATTTT. Protein sequence: CASSFHNQPQHF.

This clonotype was detected a few times. The junction differs from germline at one of its ends, possibly a read error. The chain recombines TRBV3-1 with TRBJ2-2; D perhaps matches TRBD2 (5 bases). Germline V gene lookup returns CDR1 LGHDT and CDR2 YNNKEL (reference sequence). The CDR3 consists of 14 residues. In DNA form, the CDR3 reads TGTGCCAGCAGCCAAGGAGGGAACACCAGGGAGCTGTTTTTT. This sequence encodes CASSQGGNTRELFF.

This clonotype was observed a few times. The gene calls are TRBV18 and TRBJ1-6; a weak D match, TRBD1 (6 bases). CDR1 is KGHSH, CDR2 LQKENI, per germline. The CDR3 consists of 17 residues. V lost 6 bases to trimming and J lost 7 bases, with 22 bases between them. CDR3 nucleotides: TGTGCCAGCTCCCCAAATAACAGGGCGACGGGAAATTCACCCCTCCACTTT. This sequence encodes CASSPNNRATGNSPLHF.

The gene calls are TRBV5-1 and TRBJ2-1; a weak D match, TRBD2 (5 bases). The CDR3 loop spans 15 amino acids. Per germline, CDR1 SGHRS and CDR2 YFSETQ. V was shortened by 2 bases and J by 0 bases, with 9 bases between the two germline ends. The CDR3 loop reads CASSFSSSSYNEQFF. The CDR3 coding sequence is TGCGCCAGCAGCTTTTCTAGCAGCTCCTACAATGAGCAGTTCTTC.

The V and J genes are TRBV5-5 and TRBJ2-3, with 10 positions matching TRBD1. The J call may be mistaken, given a closer DNA end match to TRBJ1-5. Germline V lookup: CDR1 SGHKS, CDR2 YYEKEE (reference sequence). This CDR3 has 16 amino acids. CDR3: CASSRGQGGIADTQHF. CDR3 coding DNA: TGTGCCAGCAGCAGAGGACAGGGGGGAATCGCAGATACGCAGCATTTT.

This clonotype was counted a few times. This may arise from a read error, as a much more abundant clone is one base away. The rearrangement uses TRBV12-3 or TRBV12-4 and TRBJ1-3; the D gene is possibly TRBD1 (5 bases). V was trimmed by 3 bases and J by 8 bases, leaving 14 bases between them. The CDR3 totals 14 residues. The CDR3 region is CASSFGALAHTIYF. CDR3 nucleotides: TGTGCCAGCAGTTTTGGGGCCTTAGCTCACACCATATATTTT.

This chain joins TRBV7-6 and TRBJ2-1; TRBD2 matches at 16 bases. The ends lost 4 bases at V and 1 base at J; junction bases unmatched: 4. The length of the CDR3 is 18 residues. CDR1 and CDR2 (germline): SGHVS, FNYEAQ. The CDR3: CASSSGTSGRGSYNEQFF. The CDR3 nucleotides read TGTGCCAGCAGCTCGGGGACTAGCGGGAGGGGTTCCTACAATGAGCAGTTCTTC.

This chain joins TRBV7-2 and TRBJ2-5; no clear D gene. The ends were cut back, 5 bases at V and 1 base at J, with 14 bases in the middle. The CDR3 runs 15 residues. Looked up from germline, CDR1 is SGHTA and CDR2 is FQGNSA. CDR3 nucleotides: TGTGCCAGCAGCCCCCGGACGAGTCCCCAAGAGACCCAGTACTTC. This codes for CASSPRTSPQETQYF.

The chain has TRBV7-9 and TRBJ2-1; 7 bases are shared with TRBD1. The V segment lost 5 bases and the J segment 3 bases; nucleotides outside the gene matches: 10. The CDR3 covers 16 residues. Germline V lookup: CDR1 SEHNR, CDR2 FQNEAQ (reference sequence). The CDR3 region has the DNA TGTGCCAGCAGCCCACCGCCTCGACAGGGCTACAATGAGCAGTTCTTC. Protein: CASSPPPRQGYNEQFF.

In this sample, this clonotype turned up a few times. This chain joins TRBV19 and TRBJ2-4; D tentatively fits TRBD1 or TRBD2 (6 bases each). V lost 5 bases, J lost 6 bases, and 14 bases lay in between. Germline loops: CDR1 LNHDA, CDR2 SQIVND (reference sequence). The CDR3 totals 14 residues. DNA for the CDR3: TGTGCCAGTAGTCCGGACAGAGCGGGAAACATTCAGTACTTC. Translation gives CASSPDRAGNIQYF.

This clonotype has only a few counts. The chain employs TRBV27 and TRBJ1-2; 7 bases match TRBD1. CDR1 and CDR2 from the germline V gene are MNHEY and SMNVEV (reference sequence). With V trimmed by 3 bases and J by 4 bases, 14 bases remained unmatched. This CDR3 is built from 17 residues. This chain's CDR3 is CASSLSRDRITTYGYTF. CDR3 bases: TGTGCCAGCAGTTTGTCTAGGGACAGAATAACCACCTATGGCTACACCTTC.

The rearrangement links TRBV12-3 or TRBV12-4 to TRBJ2-2; TRBD2 agrees at 9 bases. V shed 6 bases, J shed 7 bases, and the junction held 9 bases outside the gene matches. This CDR3 is built from 15 residues. Written as DNA, the CDR3 is TGTGCCAGCAGGGTAGCGGGGGCGGCCAACGGGGAGCTGTTTTTT. Translated: CASRVAGAANGELFF.

This chain connects TRBV5-1 to TRBJ2-3, with a tentative D call TRBD2 (5 bases). In germline, CDR1 is SGHRS, CDR2 YFSETQ. Deletions cut 1 base from V and 2 bases from J, with 14 bases between. The CDR3 sequence is 16 residues long. CDR3 DNA: TGCGCCAGCAGCTTGTCGACACTAGAGTTCACAGATACGCAGTATTTT. It specifies CASSLSTLEFTDTQYF.

The chain links TRBV14 to TRBJ2-7; D is ambiguous. The CDR3 covers 14 residues. The germline CDR1 and CDR2 sequences are SGHDN and FVKESK. Trimming took off 0 bases at V and 6 bases at J, with 12 bases between the two ends. CDR3: CASSQDVPLGEQYF. DNA for the CDR3: TGTGCCAGCAGCCAAGACGTCCCTTTGGGCGAGCAGTACTTC.

J is TRBJ2-7 and V is TRBV5-5; TRBD2 matches 10 bases. Trimming at V came to 3 bases and at J to 5 bases, leaving 5 bases not matched to a gene. Germline loops: CDR1 SGHKS, CDR2 YYEKEE (reference sequence). The CDR3 extends over 14 amino acids. The CDR3 DNA reads TGTGCCAGCAGCTCCGGACTAGCGGCCCACGAGCAGTACTTC. Its protein product is CASSSGLAAHEQYF.

The genes are TRBV6-1 and TRBJ1-1, with 7 bases identical to TRBD1. V lost 3 bases, J lost 10 bases, and 5 bases stayed unmatched. Germline lookup yields CDR1 MNHNS and CDR2 SASEGT. The CDR3 contains 12 residues. CDR3 nucleotide sequence: TGTGCCAGCAGTGAGAAAAGGGGGCGAGCTTTCTTT. The encoded protein is CASSEKRGRAFF.

This chain connects TRBV6-5 to TRBJ2-3; D ambiguous. This CDR3 has 15 residues. Per the germline V gene, CDR1 is MNHEY and CDR2 is SVGAGI. V shed 2 bases and J shed 0 bases, with 9 bases lying between them. The CDR3 nucleotides read TGTGCCAGCAGTTACGATGCTTCTAGCACAGATACGCAGTATTTT. This gives the protein CASSYDASSTDTQYF.

This rearrangement joins TRBV20-1 to TRBJ1-2; D remains unclear. Between the trimmed V and J ends, which lost 6 bases and 4 bases, there was a span of 9 bases. The CDR3 consists of 11 residues. CDR1 and CDR2 from the germline V gene are DFQATT and SNEGSKA (reference sequence). The CDR3 DNA reads as TGCAGTGCCCGACCTACCTATGGCTACACCTTC. This gives the protein CSARPTYGYTF.

This clonotype was observed a single time. The gene calls are TRBV7-2 and TRBJ2-5; 9 bases align to TRBD2. Germline values: CDR1 SGHTA, CDR2 FQGNSA. CDR3 length equals 17 residues. J lost 4 bases, V lost 0 bases, and 9 bases had no gene match. CDR3 sequence: CASSLANIAGVGETQYF. In DNA form, the CDR3 reads TGTGCCAGCAGCTTAGCGAACATAGCGGGGGTTGGAGAGACCCAGTACTTC.

The J gene is TRBJ2-3, the V gene TRBV9; no clear D gene. The CDR3 has 14 amino acids. The V gene lost 1 base and the J gene lost 4 bases, with 10 bases spanning the gap. Germline CDR1 SGDLS, CDR2 YYNGEE. CDR3 loop: CASSVPLAPDTQYF. In DNA, the CDR3 is TGTGCCAGCAGCGTACCTTTGGCCCCAGATACGCAGTATTTT.

A few counts support this clonotype. The genes are TRBV12-5 and TRBJ1-1, with D maybe TRBD1 (6 bases). The V and J ends lost 6 bases and 8 bases respectively, with 19 bases between them. CDR1 and CDR2 from the germline V gene are LGHNT and FRNRAP. The CDR3 is 14 residues long. The DNA for the CDR3 is TGTGCTAGTGGGGCCGAAACAGGGATCCCCGAAGCTTTCTTT. It yields the protein CASGAETGIPEAFF.

This rearrangement joins TRBV2 to TRBJ2-4, with a weak D call TRBD1 (6 bases). The CDR3 has 17 amino acids. The germline V and J ends were trimmed by 3 bases and 1 base, with 16 bases remaining between them. Per germline, CDR1 SNHLY and CDR2 FYNNEI. The CDR3 nucleotides read TGTGCCAGCAGTGACTGGGGGCAGGGCAGGGCCAAAAACATTCAGTACTTC. This sequence encodes CASSDWGQGRAKNIQYF.

This rearrangement joins TRBV12-3 or TRBV12-4 to TRBJ2-3, with D possibly matching TRBD2 (6 bases). The CDR3 covers 14 residues. The V gene lost 7 bases and the J gene lost 3 bases, with 14 bases spanning the gap. CDR3 loop: CASTNGGLTDTQYF. In DNA, the CDR3 is TGTGCCAGCACCAATGGGGGACTTACAGATACGCAGTATTTT.

Notes on this clonotype: A much larger clone sits a single nucleotide away, making a read error possible. The chain recombines TRBV29-1 with TRBJ2-1, with TRBD1 as a possible D gene (5 bases). V dropped 7 bases and J dropped 6 bases, with 13 bases sitting between them. This CDR3 spans 12 amino acids. CDR1 and CDR2 from the germline V gene are SQVTM and ANQGSEA. CDR3 protein: CSATGVVNEQFF. For the CDR3, the DNA is TGCAGCGCTACAGGAGTAGTCAATGAGCAGTTCTTC.

The chain employs TRBV18 and TRBJ1-1, with 9 bases matching TRBD1. Germline CDR1 reads KGHSH; CDR2 reads LQKENI. The CDR3 is 14 amino acids. J was trimmed by 7 bases and V by 5 bases; bases with no gene match: 8. CDR3 amino acids: CASSSSGTGNEAFF. In DNA form, the CDR3 reads TGTGCCAGCTCATCATCCGGGACAGGGAATGAAGCTTTCTTT.

The rearrangement uses TRBV10-1 and TRBJ2-5; 7 nucleotides line up with TRBD1. The J call is in doubt because the DNA end fits TRBJ2-7 better. The CDR3 is made up of 14 amino acids. Germline assignment: CDR1 WNHNN and CDR2 SYGVQD (reference sequence). The CDR3 protein is CASSGGTVGSEQYF. For the CDR3, the DNA is TGCGCCAGCAGTGGTGGGACAGTAGGGTCCGAGCAGTACTTC.